A single sample is the source of the 27 T cell receptor beta chains below, sequenced in a study of shared clonotypes between healthy human individuals. Clones were sequenced by immunoSEQ multiplex PCR, and TCRdb holds only the in-frame ones, with some missing. In the table there are more than 1.2 million clones, approximately 98.5% of which are singletons. The sequencing input was naive CD4+ T cells sorted from blood. Subset in this sample: CD45RA+ positively selected. These receptors were collected from a man aged 25 to 40 in good health.

This clone was seen just once. The chain has TRBV5-1 and TRBJ2-7, with a possible D match to TRBD2 (5 bases). Trimming removed 0 bases at V and 5 bases at J, with 15 bases between. Germline CDR1 SGHRS, CDR2 YFSETQ. The CDR3 is made up of 15 amino acids. DNA of the CDR3: TGCGCCAGCAGCTTGGGGACTCCGGTCGTGGACGAGCAGTACTTC. Translated: CASSLGTPVVDEQYF.

This chain uses TRBV19 with TRBJ2-2, with TRBD1 identical over 7 bases. This CDR3 is 14 amino acids long. CDR1 and CDR2 from the germline V gene are LNHDA and SQIVND (reference sequence). Trimming at V came to 3 bases and at J to 5 bases, leaving 3 bases not matched to a gene. In nucleotides, the CDR3 is TGTGCCAGTAGTATGGGCAGGGGGACCGGGGAGCTGTTTTTT. Translating it yields CASSMGRGTGELFF.

This chain connects TRBV21-1 to TRBJ2-5; the table assigns TRBD1, which was not confirmed against the DNA. TRBV21-1 is listed as a pseudogene. The CDR3 length is 15 residues. The CDR3 DNA is TGTGCCAGCAGCAATTGGGACAGGGGAGCCGGAGCCCAGTACTTC. This encodes CASSNWDRGAGAQYF.

The chain carries TRBV28 and TRBJ1-5; possible D gene TRBD1, 6 bases. Looked up from germline, CDR1 is MDHEN and CDR2 is SYDVKM. This CDR3 spans 13 amino acids. V gave up 6 bases and J gave up 4 bases, with 10 bases separating them. The CDR3 spells CASRPTGNQPQHF. The CDR3 nucleotides read TGTGCCAGCAGACCGACAGGTAATCAGCCCCAGCATTTT.

Of note for this clone: The sample holds other DNA sequences that translate to the same CDR3. The chain carries TRBV5-1 and TRBJ2-1; 11 bases map to TRBD2. The ends lost 0 bases at V and 8 bases at J; junction bases unmatched: 4. The CDR3 sequence is 15 residues long. The germline gives CDR1 SGHRS, CDR2 YFSETQ. The CDR3 loop reads CASSLELAGVDEQFF. CDR3 sequence (DNA): TGCGCCAGCAGCTTGGAACTAGCGGGAGTAGATGAGCAGTTCTTC.

The V gene is TRBV10-1, the J gene TRBJ2-1; 8 nucleotides line up with TRBD2. In germline, CDR1 is WNHNN, CDR2 SYGVQD (reference sequence). CDR3 length: 13 amino acids. V gave up 8 bases and J gave up 4 bases; unmatched junction bases: 4. The CDR3: CASDGTRYNEQFF. CDR3 sequence (DNA): TGCGCCAGCGACGGGACTAGATACAATGAGCAGTTCTTC.

The V and J genes are TRBV11-2 and TRBJ2-1; 9 bases are shared with TRBD1. V was pared by 6 bases and J by 10 bases, with 7 bases of the junction left unmatched. Germline V CDR1 and CDR2: SGHAT, FQNNGV. The CDR3 is 13 amino acids. The CDR3 loop reads CASRMGQGHEQFF. CDR3 in DNA: TGTGCCAGCAGAATGGGACAGGGTCACGAGCAGTTCTTC.

The chain couples TRBV28 to TRBJ2-7, with 15 positions matching TRBD2. The CDR3 covers 17 residues. J was trimmed by 1 base and V by 6 bases; bases with no gene match: 7. Germline V lookup: CDR1 MDHEN, CDR2 SYDVKM. DNA for the CDR3: TGTGCCAGCAGCCGGACTAGCGGGAGGGCCGGGTCCTACGAGCAGTACTTC. This encodes CASSRTSGRAGSYEQYF.

Remarks on this clone: Other DNA sequences from this sample encode an identical CDR3 as well. This chain links TRBV5-4 with TRBJ2-7; D may be TRBD1 (7 bases). In germline, CDR1 is SGHNT, CDR2 YYREEE (reference sequence). V lost 4 bases to trimming and J lost 0 bases, with 14 bases between them. This CDR3 is built from 15 residues. The DNA of the CDR3 is TGTGCCAGCAGCGCGGGGACAGCGAGCTCCTACGAGCAGTACTTC. As protein: CASSAGTASSYEQYF. The full variable domain, completed using reference TRBV5-4 and TRBJ2-7, is ETGVTQSPTHLIKTRGQQVTLRCSSQSGHNTVSWYQQALGQGPQFIFQYYREEENGRGNFPPRFSGLQFPNYSSELNVNALELDDSALYLCASSAGTASSYEQYFGPGTRLTVT.

The V gene is TRBV19, the J gene TRBJ2-7; perhaps D is TRBD1 or TRBD2 (5 bases each). The germline V gene has CDR1 LNHDA and CDR2 SQIVND (reference sequence). Trimming shortened V by 3 bases and J by 5 bases, and 11 bases separated the two germline ends. The CDR3 is 13 residues long. The CDR3 region is CASSIGDGDEQYF. The CDR3 DNA follows: TGTGCCAGTAGTATCGGGGACGGAGACGAGCAGTACTTC.

The chain joins TRBV7-9 to TRBJ2-1, with 13 bases that match TRBD2. Germline V gives CDR1 SEHNR, CDR2 FQNEAQ (reference sequence). Trimming cost V 5 bases and J 11 bases; bases outside gene matches: 3. The CDR3 is 13 amino acids. The CDR3 DNA sequence: TGTGCCAGCAGCCGGGGACTAGCGGGAAAGCAGTTCTTC. Protein: CASSRGLAGKQFF.

The genes are TRBV5-4 and TRBJ2-1; TRBD2 might be the D (5 bases). The CDR3 sequence is 13 residues long. CDR1 is SGHNT, CDR2 YYREEE, per germline (reference sequence). Trimming took 3 bases from V and 7 from J, leaving 11 bases between them. The chain's CDR3 is CASSSRPGNEQFF. The CDR3, as DNA: TGTGCCAGCAGCTCCCGTCCGGGAAATGAGCAGTTCTTC.

The chain uses TRBV6-6 and TRBJ2-2, with D possibly matching TRBD2 (6 bases). V was clipped by 4 bases and J by 3 bases, with 15 bases between them. The CDR3 runs 16 residues. Germline V gene sequence: CDR1 MNHNY, CDR2 SVGAGI (reference sequence). CDR3 coding DNA: TGTGCCAGCAGTTTGGGGCGGGGCACGGACACCGGGGAGCTGTTTTTT. This sequence encodes CASSLGRGTDTGELFF.

The rearrangement uses TRBV28 and TRBJ1-1; D is possibly TRBD1 (6 bases). The germline gives CDR1 MDHEN, CDR2 SYDVKM. The CDR3 spans 14 residues. V was trimmed by 5 bases and J by 0 bases, leaving 10 bases between them. Here the CDR3 reads CASSTGLMNTEAFF. CDR3 sequence (DNA): TGTGCCAGCAGTACAGGGTTGATGAACACTGAAGCTTTCTTT.

This sequence joins TRBV4-3 and TRBJ2-7; the D gene could be TRBD1 or TRBD2 (6 bases each). V was clipped by 1 base and J by 2 bases, with 15 bases between them. Germline V lookup: CDR1 LGHNA, CDR2 YSLEER. The CDR3 runs to 16 residues. In nucleotides, the CDR3 is TGCGCCAGCAGCCAAGGAGGGGGGCGCAATCCCTACGAGCAGTACTTC. Its protein is CASSQGGGRNPYEQYF.

The chain recombines TRBV7-2 with TRBJ2-5; 12 positions agree with TRBD2. Losses at the gene ends were 1 base for V and 4 bases for J; bases not matched to a gene: 10. The germline CDR1 and CDR2 sequences are SGHTA and FQGNSA. The CDR3 extends over 18 amino acids. Here the CDR3 reads CASSLGRLAGARGETQYF. The CDR3 DNA follows: TGTGCCAGCAGCTTAGGGCGACTAGCGGGAGCGAGAGGAGAGACCCAGTACTTC.

Turning to this clone: This sample includes further DNA sequences coding for the same CDR3. This chain links TRBV10-3 with TRBJ2-7; D gene ambiguous. This CDR3 contains 12 residues. V dropped 4 bases and J dropped 0 bases, with 4 bases sitting between them. CDR1 ENHRY and CDR2 SYGVKD come from the germline V gene. CDR3 region: CAISVDSYEQYF. As DNA, the CDR3 is TGTGCCATCAGTGTAGACTCCTACGAGCAGTACTTC.

The chain employs TRBV7-9 and TRBJ2-3, with 10 bases matching TRBD1. Trimming removed 5 bases from V and 3 bases from J; junction bases left unmatched: 8. The CDR3 spans 16 residues. Germline-derived CDR1 and CDR2 are SEHNR and FQNEAQ (reference sequence). The DNA for the CDR3 is TGTGCCAGCAGCCCCCGGGACAGGGGCGGGACAGATACGCAGTATTTT. This encodes CASSPRDRGGTDTQYF.

The chain joins TRBV5-1 to TRBJ2-1; possible D gene TRBD2, 5 bases. V was clipped by 0 bases and J by 6 bases, with 10 bases between them. This CDR3 contains 14 residues. Germline loops: CDR1 SGHRS, CDR2 YFSETQ. Here the CDR3 DNA reads TGCGCCAGCAGCTTGGGGAGGCTCGCCAATGAGCAGTTCTTC. It specifies CASSLGRLANEQFF.

The rearrangement links TRBV10-3 to TRBJ2-7, with a tentative D call TRBD2 (6 bases). Trimming stripped 6 bases from V and 5 bases from J, with 14 bases between. The CDR3 loop spans 13 amino acids. Germline V gives CDR1 ENHRY, CDR2 SYGVKD. In DNA, the CDR3 is TGTGCCATCAGACTAGCCGGTAGTAACGAGCAGTACTTC. Amino acids: CAIRLAGSNEQYF.

This clone was seen once. The rearrangement links TRBV28 to TRBJ1-1, with D perhaps TRBD1 (6 bases). The germline V gene has CDR1 MDHEN and CDR2 SYDVKM. Trimming removed 5 bases at V and 5 bases at J, with 15 bases between. The CDR3 is made up of 14 amino acids. CDR3 DNA sequence: TGTGCCAGCAGTCCGTGGGGGGCGAAAACTGAAGCTTTCTTT. Its translation is CASSPWGAKTEAFF.

This chain joins TRBV15 and TRBJ2-1; a weak D match, TRBD2 (6 bases). Trimming took off 3 bases at V and 8 bases at J, with 14 bases between the two ends. The CDR3 is 14 amino acids. Germline V gene sequence: CDR1 LNHNV, CDR2 YYDKDF (reference sequence). CDR3 in amino acids: CATSRGGLADEQFF. The CDR3 bases are TGTGCCACCAGCAGGGGGGGTCTAGCCGATGAGCAGTTCTTC.

In the case of this clone: Germline is not matched at one junction end, which may reflect a read error. The chain uses TRBV7-2 and TRBJ1-1; the D is unclear. Germline values: CDR1 SGHTA, CDR2 FQGNSA. CDR3 length equals 14 residues. The CDR3 region is CASSRPAVKTEAFF. CDR3 in DNA: TGTGCCAGCAGCCGTCCGGCTGTGAAGACTGAAGCTTTCTTT.

The J gene is TRBJ1-2, the V gene TRBV2; a weak D match, TRBD1 (5 bases). The CDR3 is 15 residues long. V shed 5 bases and J shed 3 bases, with 16 bases lying between them. Germline CDR1 SNHLY, CDR2 FYNNEI. CDR3 nucleotide sequence: TGTGCCAGCAGTCAGCAGGGTGGAGGGTACTATGGCTACACCTTC. This encodes CASSQQGGGYYGYTF.

The J gene is TRBJ2-3, the V gene TRBV7-9, with TRBD2 matching 13 bases. J gave up 3 bases and V 5 bases, and 5 bases lay outside the gene matches. The germline gives CDR1 SEHNR, CDR2 FQNEAQ (reference sequence). The CDR3 runs to 16 residues. This chain's CDR3 is CASSPGTSGNTDTQYF. The CDR3 DNA sequence: TGTGCCAGCAGCCCCGGGACTAGCGGGAATACAGATACGCAGTATTTT.

This sequence joins TRBV6-4 and TRBJ2-2; TRBD1 agrees at 8 bases. The V gene's germline CDR1 is MRHNA and CDR2 SNTAGT. Trimming took 9 bases from V and 3 from J; bases not matched to a gene: 6. The CDR3 contains 14 residues. In DNA, the CDR3 is TGTGCCAGTCGACAGGGGCGAGACACCGGGGAGCTGTTTTTT. Translating it yields CASRQGRDTGELFF.

V is TRBV7-2 and J is TRBJ2-7; D remains unclear. Germline loops: CDR1 SGHTA, CDR2 FQGNSA. The CDR3 has 11 residues. The V and J ends lost 2 bases and 5 bases respectively, with 4 bases between them. CDR3 residues: CASSLLHEQYF. DNA of the CDR3: TGTGCCAGCAGCTTATTGCACGAGCAGTACTTC. Together with reference TRBV7-2 and TRBJ2-7, the CDR3 gives the full variable domain: GAGVSQSPSNKVTEKGKDVELRCDPISGHTALYWYRQSLGQGLEFLIYFQGNSAPDKSGLPSDRFSAERTGGSVSTLTIQRTQQEDSAVYLCASSLLHEQYFGPGTRLTVT.